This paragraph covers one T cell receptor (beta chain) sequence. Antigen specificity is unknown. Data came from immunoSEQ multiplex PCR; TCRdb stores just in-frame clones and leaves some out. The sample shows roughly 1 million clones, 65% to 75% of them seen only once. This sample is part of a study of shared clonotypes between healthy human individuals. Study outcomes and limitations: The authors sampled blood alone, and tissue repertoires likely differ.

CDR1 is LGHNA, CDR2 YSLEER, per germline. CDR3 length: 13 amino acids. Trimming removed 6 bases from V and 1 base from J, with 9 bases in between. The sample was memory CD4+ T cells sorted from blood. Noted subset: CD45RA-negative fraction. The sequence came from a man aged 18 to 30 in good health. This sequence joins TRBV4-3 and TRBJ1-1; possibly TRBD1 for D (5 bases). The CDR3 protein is CASRLQENTEAFF. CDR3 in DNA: TGCGCCAGCAGACTACAGGAGAACACTGAAGCTTTCTTT.